The next 10 T cell receptor beta chains were all read from a single sample in a study of cytomegalovirus exposure and HLA in healthy donors. The study ran its PCR with 60 Vbeta and 13 Jbeta primers. The data were produced by immunoSEQ multiplex PCR, yet TCRdb's version contains in-frame clones alone and is incomplete. The sample has about 130,000 clones; roughly four fifths are singletons. Sequencing used PBMCs. The origin of the receptors is a boy younger than 10 in good health and CMV-seronegative.

This chain uses TRBV5-1 with TRBJ2-1, with D possibly being TRBD1 (6 bases). CDR3 length: 14 amino acids. Per the germline V gene, CDR1 is SGHRS and CDR2 is YFSETQ. Trimming shortened V by 4 bases and J by 7 bases, and 15 bases separated the two germline ends. The DNA for the CDR3 is TGCGCCAGCAGCAGACAGGCCTCGGGGAATGAGCAGTTCTTC. Translated: CASSRQASGNEQFF.

V is TRBV15 and J is TRBJ1-3; 8 bases align to TRBD1. Losses at the gene ends were 3 bases for V and 6 bases for J; bases not matched to a gene: 4. CDR1 is LNHNV and CDR2 is YYDKDF in the germline V gene (reference sequence). CDR3 size: 14 residues. In nucleotides, the CDR3 is TGTGCCACCAGCAGGGACAGGGTAGAAAACACCATATATTTT. Encoded protein: CATSRDRVENTIYF. The full variable domain, in which reference TRBV15 and TRBJ1-3 provide the parts outside the CDR3, is DAMVIQNPRYQVTQFGKPVTLSCSQTLNHNVMYWYQQKSSQAPKLLFHYYDKDFNNEADTPDNFQSRRPNTSFCFLDIRSPGLGDTAMYLCATSRDRVENTIYFGEGSWLTVV.

The gene calls are TRBV14 and TRBJ1-1; the D gene is possibly TRBD1 (6 bases). CDR1 is SGHDN, CDR2 FVKESK, per germline. V dropped 1 base and J dropped 7 bases, with 10 bases sitting between them. CDR3 size: 13 residues. CDR3: CASSQGGRGEAFF. CDR3 coding DNA: TGTGCCAGCAGCCAAGGTGGCAGGGGTGAAGCTTTCTTT. Complete variable domain (other parts from reference TRBV14 and TRBJ1-1): EAGVTQFPSHSVIEKGQTVTLRCDPISGHDNLYWYRRVMGKEIKFLLHFVKESKQDESGMPNNRFLAERTGGTYSTLKVQPAELEDSGVYFCASSQGGRGEAFFGQGTRLTVV.

The chain recombines TRBV19 with TRBJ2-1; TRBD2 agrees at 8 bases. CDR1 and CDR2 (germline): LNHDA, SQIVND (reference sequence). CDR3 length: 14 residues. V lost 6 bases, J lost 8 bases, and 9 bases stayed unmatched. The CDR3 sequence: CASSTLAGYDEQFF. CDR3 in DNA: TGTGCCAGTAGCACCCTAGCGGGTTATGATGAGCAGTTCTTC.

Only a few counts were recorded for this clone. The chain couples TRBV4-2 to TRBJ1-4, with TRBD1 matching 9 bases. The CDR3 loop spans 16 amino acids. The V and J ends lost 3 bases and 6 bases, in that order; junction bases with no gene match: 8. Germline-derived CDR1 and CDR2 are LGHNA and YNFKEQ. The CDR3 region has the DNA TGTGCCAGCAGCCACGTCCGGGACAGGGTGGATGAAAAACTGTTTTTT. The encoded protein is CASSHVRDRVDEKLFF.

The V call is TRBV5-1, the J call TRBJ1-1, with TRBD1 as a possible D gene (5 bases). The CDR3 loop spans 14 amino acids. Germline CDR1 reads SGHRS; CDR2 reads YFSETQ. The ends were cut back, 6 bases at V and 0 bases at J, with 12 bases in the middle. The CDR3 here is CASKGLAMNTEAFF. The DNA of the CDR3 is TGCGCCAGCAAGGGGTTAGCAATGAACACTGAAGCTTTCTTT.

This clone was seen once. This chain uses TRBV19 with TRBJ2-7, with TRBD2 matching over 7 bases. The CDR3 is 14 residues long. V lost 3 bases and J lost 2; bases outside the gene matches: 4. CDR1 is LNHDA and CDR2 is SQIVND in the germline V gene (reference sequence). In DNA, the CDR3 is TGTGCCAGTAGTATTGGGGGGGTGGCCTACGAGCAGTACTTC. It specifies CASSIGGVAYEQYF.

The chain joins TRBV30 to TRBJ2-7, with 10 positions matching TRBD1. Germline V CDR1 and CDR2: GTSNPN, SVGIG (reference sequence). The CDR3 extends over 13 amino acids. V lost 5 bases and J lost 2; bases outside the gene matches: 3. CDR3 coding DNA: TGTGCCTGGGGACAGGGGGTCCCCTACGAGCAGTACGTC. The encoded protein is CAWGQGVPYEQYV.

The J gene is TRBJ2-2, the V gene TRBV18; tentative D call: TRBD1 (5 bases). The V gene lost 3 bases and the J gene lost 4 bases, with 33 bases spanning the gap. Germline lookup yields CDR1 KGHSH and CDR2 LQKENI. The CDR3 is 22 amino acids. The CDR3 is CASSPGQGPSPGIHRVTGELFF. The CDR3 DNA reads as TGTGCCAGCTCACCTGGCCAGGGCCCATCCCCGGGCATTCACCGAGTCACCGGGGAGCTGTTTTTT.

The rearrangement joins TRBV6-5 to TRBJ1-4; maybe TRBD1 (5 bases). The CDR3 sequence is 14 residues long. CDR1 is MNHEY and CDR2 is SVGAGI in the germline V gene. V was clipped by 3 bases and J by 6 bases, with 11 bases between them. CDR3 protein: CASSYGGGYEKLFF. CDR3 DNA sequence: TGTGCCAGCAGTTATGGCGGGGGTTATGAAAAACTGTTTTTT.